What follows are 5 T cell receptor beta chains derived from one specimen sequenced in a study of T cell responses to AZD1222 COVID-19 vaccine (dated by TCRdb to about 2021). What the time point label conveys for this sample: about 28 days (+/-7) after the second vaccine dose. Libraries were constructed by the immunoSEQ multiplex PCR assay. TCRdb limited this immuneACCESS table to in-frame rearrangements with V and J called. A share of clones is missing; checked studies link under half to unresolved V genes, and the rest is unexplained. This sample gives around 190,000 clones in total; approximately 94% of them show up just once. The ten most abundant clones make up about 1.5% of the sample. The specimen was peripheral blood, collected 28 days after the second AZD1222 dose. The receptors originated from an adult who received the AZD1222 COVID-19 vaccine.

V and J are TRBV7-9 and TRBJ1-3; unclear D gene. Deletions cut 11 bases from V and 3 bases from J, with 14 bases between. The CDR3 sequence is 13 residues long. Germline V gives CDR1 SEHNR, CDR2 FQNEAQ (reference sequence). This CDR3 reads CAGQTINGNTIYF. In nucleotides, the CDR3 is TGTGCCGGCCAGACTATTAATGGAAACACCATATATTTT.

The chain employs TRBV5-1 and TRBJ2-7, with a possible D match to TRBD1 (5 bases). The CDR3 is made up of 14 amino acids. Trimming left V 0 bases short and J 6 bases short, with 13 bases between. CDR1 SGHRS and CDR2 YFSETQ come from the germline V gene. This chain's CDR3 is CASSLDRGLGEQYF. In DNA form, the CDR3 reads TGCGCCAGCAGCTTGGATAGGGGTCTAGGCGAGCAGTACTTC.

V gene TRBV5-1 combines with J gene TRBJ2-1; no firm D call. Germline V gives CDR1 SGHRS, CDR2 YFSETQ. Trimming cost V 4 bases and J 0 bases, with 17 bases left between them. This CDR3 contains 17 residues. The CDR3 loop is CASSATERSSSYNEQFF. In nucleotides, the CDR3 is TGCGCCAGCAGCGCGACCGAACGCTCGAGCTCCTACAATGAGCAGTTCTTC.

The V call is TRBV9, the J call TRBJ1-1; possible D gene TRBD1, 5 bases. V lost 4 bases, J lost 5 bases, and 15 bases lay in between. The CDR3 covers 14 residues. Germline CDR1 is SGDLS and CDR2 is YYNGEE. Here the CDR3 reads CASSTLVGGTEAFF. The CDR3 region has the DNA TGTGCCAGCAGCACCCTGGTGGGGGGGACTGAAGCTTTCTTT.

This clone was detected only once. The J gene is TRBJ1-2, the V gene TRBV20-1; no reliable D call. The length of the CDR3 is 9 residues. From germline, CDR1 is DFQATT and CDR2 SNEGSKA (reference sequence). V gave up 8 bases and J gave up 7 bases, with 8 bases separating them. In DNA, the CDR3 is TGCAGTACCAACATTGGCTACACCTTC. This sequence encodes CSTNIGYTF.